This TCR beta chain was sequenced in a study of OX40 agonist ivuxolimab in advanced cancers. Study-level results: Averaging showed that CD8+ T cells had more expanded clones than CD4+ did. The authors also found low normalized T-cell clonal expansion in some nonresponders.

As for this clone: As yet, its antigen is unknown.

Enrollment shut out patients with autoimmune disease history or systemic immunosuppression. There are 10 residues in the CDR3. The germline V gene has CDR1 SQVTM and CDR2 ANQGSEA. Trimming shortened V by 7 bases and J by 3 bases, and 5 bases separated the two germline ends. Sequenced by immunoSEQ multiplex PCR; TCRdb stores in-frame clones only, minus some. The sample consists of roughly 28,000 clones, roughly 87% of them appearing once. This chain uses TRBV29-1 with TRBJ2-3, with D possibly being TRBD1 (5 bases). This TCR came from an adult with an advanced solid tumor such as melanoma, head and neck, liver or kidney cancer. This material consisted of CD4+ or CD8+ T cells sorted from blood, taken in a trial of the OX40 agonist ivuxolimab. CDR3: CSGTTDTQYF. CDR3 nucleotides: TGCAGCGGGACAACAGATACGCAGTATTTT.